These 19 T cell receptor beta chains were all obtained from the same sample, sequenced in a study of CD8+CD57+ T cells in acquired aplastic anemia. All patients picked for sequencing had shown, by flow cytometry, an expansion of CD8+CD57+ cells. TCR beta VDJ and CDR3 were profiled, and genomic DNA was the template. TCRdb re-called the reads with MiXCR, one entry per CDR3 protein. Of more than 150,000 distinct CDR3 sequences listed, approximately 48% are singletons. The sequenced sample was sorted CD4+, CD8+, or CD8+CD57+ T cells (not recorded which) from PBMCs. The receptors were gathered from a human donor with aplastic anemia.

This chain joins TRBV6-1 and TRBJ1-2; 9 bases match TRBD1. Germline trimming cut 6 bases from V and 6 bases from J; bases unmatched to any gene: 14. The CDR3 has 16 amino acids. Germline V CDR1 and CDR2: MNHNS, SASEGT. CDR3 sequence reads: CASSRTYRGQEDGYTF. The CDR3 nucleotides are TGTGCCAGCAGCCGGACGTACAGGGGGCAAGAGGATGGCTACACCTTC.

The chain has TRBV20-1 and TRBJ2-4, with D possibly TRBD1 on 8 matching bases. The CDR3 consists of 14 residues. Trimming pared 5 bases from V and 7 bases from J, leaving 18 bases between. Per germline, CDR1 DFQATT and CDR2 SNEGSKA (reference sequence). The CDR3 DNA follows: TGCAGTGCTCCCCGGACAGGGAGGGGTAACATTCAGTACTTC. It codes for CSAPRTGRGNIQYF.

Comment on this clonotype: Since the CDR3 does not end with the conserved phenylalanine or tryptophan, this likely comes from a read error. This chain links TRBV2 with TRBJ2-3; 11 bases are shared with TRBD2. Germline assignment: CDR1 SNHLY and CDR2 FYNNEI. This CDR3 has 15 residues. J lost 1 base, V lost 4 bases, and 1 base had no gene match. As DNA, the CDR3 is TGTGCCAGCAGTGGACTAGCGGGACGCACAGATACGCAGTATTCT. Translating gives CASSGLAGRTDTQYS.

The chain recombines TRBV2 with TRBJ2-5; TRBD1 matches at 7 bases. Germline CDR1 reads SNHLY; CDR2 reads FYNNEI. The length of the CDR3 is 14 residues. The J segment lost 2 bases and the V segment lost 5 bases, leaving 5 bases of the junction unmatched. The CDR3 region is CASSQDRVQETQYF. CDR3 DNA sequence: TGTGCCAGCAGTCAAGACAGGGTTCAAGAGACCCAGTACTTC.

The chain links TRBV4-1 to TRBJ2-7, with D perhaps assigned TRBD1 or TRBD2 (5 bases each). Germline V gene data show CDR1 as MGHRA and CDR2 as YSYEKL. The CDR3 is 15 amino acids. The V end was cut by 1 base, the J end by 7 bases, with 17 bases between. The CDR3 region is CASSQGPTETTEQYF. The CDR3 coding sequence is TGCGCCAGCAGCCAAGGACCGACAGAGACTACTGAGCAGTACTTC.

The chain uses TRBV7-8 and TRBJ1-5, with 7 nucleotides matching TRBD1. CDR3 length: 16 amino acids. J was trimmed by 0 bases and V by 5 bases; bases with no gene match: 7. Germline V gene sequence: CDR1 SGHVS, CDR2 FQNEAQ. CDR3 loop: CASSGWGQNSNQPQHF. CDR3 DNA sequence: TGTGCCAGCAGCGGCTGGGGACAGAATAGCAATCAGCCCCAGCATTTT.

The gene calls are TRBV13 and TRBJ2-7; TRBD1 matches 9 bases. The CDR3 has 15 amino acids. CDR1 is PRHDT, CDR2 FYEKMQ, per germline (reference sequence). J gave up 4 bases and V 4 bases, and 8 bases lay outside the gene matches. The chain's CDR3 is CASSSSGDRGYEQYF. In DNA form, the CDR3 reads TGTGCCAGCAGCTCCTCCGGTGACAGGGGGTACGAGCAGTACTTC. Using reference TRBV13 and TRBJ2-7 for the parts outside the CDR3, the full variable domain is AAGVIQSPRHLIKEKRETATLKCYPIPRHDTVYWYQQGPGQDPQFLISFYEKMQSDKGSIPDRFSAQQFSDYHSELNMSSLELGDSALYFCASSSSGDRGYEQYFGPGTRLTVT.

The chain uses TRBV2 and TRBJ2-2; TRBD1 aligns across 7 bases. The length of the CDR3 is 13 residues. V shed 8 bases and J 4 bases; nucleotides not matched to a gene: 4. CDR1 and CDR2 (germline): SNHLY, FYNNEI. In nucleotides, the CDR3 is TGTGCCAGCCTGGGACAGTCCACCGGGGAGCTGTTTTTT. The encoded protein is CASLGQSTGELFF.

This clonotype has a single count. J is TRBJ2-1 and V is TRBV15, with a tentative D call TRBD2 (6 bases). The V and J ends lost 4 bases and 8 bases respectively, with 18 bases between them. The germline gives CDR1 LNHNV, CDR2 YYDKDF (reference sequence). The CDR3 is 15 residues long. The CDR3 is CATSTAGHPLDEQFF. DNA of the CDR3: TGTGCCACCAGCACAGCGGGCCACCCCTTGGATGAGCAGTTCTTC. Full variable domain (missing parts from reference TRBV15 and TRBJ2-1): DAMVIQNPRYQVTQFGKPVTLSCSQTLNHNVMYWYQQKSSQAPKLLFHYYDKDFNNEADTPDNFQSRRPNTSFCFLDIRSPGLGDTAMYLCATSTAGHPLDEQFFGPGTRLTVL.

In this sample, this clonotype turned up many times. The chain uses TRBV19 and TRBJ1-4, with D hard to call. CDR3 length: 15 residues. V was shortened by 5 bases and J by 8 bases, with 18 bases between the two germline ends. CDR1 is LNHDA and CDR2 is SQIVND in the germline V gene (reference sequence). The CDR3: CASSPTWTSKEKLFF. DNA of the CDR3: TGTGCCAGTAGTCCAACCTGGACCTCCAAGGAAAAACTGTTTTTT.

This clonotype has more than one count but fewer than ten. This CDR3 is CAISESEEGGANVLTF. CDR3 coding DNA: TGTGCCATCAGTGAGTCGGAGGAAGGTGGGGCCAACGTCCTGACTTTC. This rearrangement joins TRBV10-3 to TRBJ2-6; D may be TRBD2 (5 bases). The CDR3 sequence is 16 residues long. V was pared by 0 bases and J by 3 bases, with 9 bases between. Germline CDR1 and CDR2: ENHRY and SYGVKD.

This clonotype was recorded at least ten times. The gene calls are TRBV5-4 and TRBJ1-2; D is uncertain. This CDR3 comprises 15 residues. Between the trimmed V and J ends, which lost 0 bases and 8 bases, there was a span of 17 bases. Germline V gene lookup returns CDR1 SGHNT and CDR2 YYREEE (reference sequence). The CDR3 DNA sequence: TGTGCCAGCAGCTTGGTAGGTTTCCCCCCAAGAGGCTACACCTTC. It is translated as CASSLVGFPPRGYTF.

A remark on this clonotype: A read error may account for a junction end that differs from germline. V usage is TRBV18 and J usage is TRBJ1-1; D ambiguous. The germline CDR1 and CDR2 sequences are KGHSH and LQKENI. The CDR3 loop spans 13 amino acids. The DNA of the CDR3 is TGTGCCAACTCACCGTCCACGTCAGTAGAAGCTTTCTTT. Its protein is CANSPSTSVEAFF.

Regarding this clonotype: No conserved phenylalanine or tryptophan is present at the end of the CDR3, so a read error is the likely explanation. In nucleotides, the CDR3 is TGCAGCGTTGGGGACCTGGGGGGGTCAGGTACGCAGTATATT. Protein sequence: CSVGDLGGSGTQYI. The chain has TRBV29-1 and TRBJ2-3, with TRBD2 matching over 7 bases. CDR1 and CDR2 (germline): SQVTM, ANQGSEA. This CDR3 comprises 14 residues. Losses at the gene ends were 4 bases for V and 8 bases for J; bases not matched to a gene: 12.

This clonotype was seen at least ten times. The V gene is TRBV12-5, the J gene TRBJ2-1; D unclear. Germline CDR1 reads LGHNT; CDR2 reads FRNRAP. Trimming took 3 bases from V and 10 from J, leaving 10 bases between them. CDR3 length equals 12 residues. The CDR3 spells CASGFRESEQFF. The CDR3 region has the DNA TGTGCTAGTGGTTTCAGAGAAAGCGAGCAGTTCTTC. The full variable domain, in which reference TRBV12-5 and TRBJ2-1 provide the parts outside the CDR3, is DARVTQTPRHKVTEMGQEVTMRCQPILGHNTVFWYRQTMMQGLELLAYFRNRAPLDDSGMPKDRFSAEMPDATLATLKIQPSEPRDSAVYFCASGFRESEQFFGPGTRLTVL.

V gene TRBV3-1 combines with J gene TRBJ2-5; D perhaps matches TRBD2 (7 bases). CDR1 LGHDT and CDR2 YNNKEL come from the germline V gene (reference sequence). The CDR3 is made up of 15 amino acids. The V gene lost 5 bases and the J gene lost 2 bases, with 15 bases spanning the gap. CDR3 sequence: CASSSDGGLQETQYF. CDR3 nucleotides: TGTGCCAGCAGCTCCGACGGGGGGCTACAAGAGACCCAGTACTTC.

The CDR3 nucleotides read TGCGCCAGCAGCCAAGCCCGCCGTCAGAGCTCCTACAATGAGCAGTTCTTC. Amino acids: CASSQARRQSSYNEQFF. This chain connects TRBV4-3 to TRBJ2-1; unclear D gene. This CDR3 contains 17 residues. V shed 1 base and J shed 0 bases, with 13 bases lying between them. Looked up from germline, CDR1 is LGHNA and CDR2 is YSLEER.

The chain is built from TRBV28 and TRBJ2-3; D is perhaps TRBD2 (7 bases). The CDR3 contains 17 residues. CDR1 and CDR2 (germline): MDHEN, SYDVKM. V was cut by 8 bases and J by 0 bases, with 21 bases left in between. Written as DNA, the CDR3 is TGTGCCAGCTATCCCCACCCCGGGGGGCTGAGCACAGATACGCAGTATTTT. Translated: CASYPHPGGLSTDTQYF.

The gene calls are TRBV12-3 or TRBV12-4 and TRBJ2-7, with 7 nucleotides matching TRBD1. V was clipped by 8 bases and J by 4 bases; unmatched bases: 8. The CDR3 is 13 amino acids. CDR3 in DNA: TGTGCCAGCGCAGACAGGGTTTGGTACGAGCAGTACTTC. It is translated as CASADRVWYEQYF.